These 26 T cell receptor beta chains share one sample of origin, sequenced in a study of blood T cells in healthy people across ages. PCR was performed a second time for 7 to 11 cycles using a sample-barcoded 5' primer and a J-beta primer mix. MiXCR, applied by TCRdb to the 5' RACE reads, yields one record per CDR3 protein. Of about 760,000 distinct CDR3 sequences in the sample, 25% were seen once. These data also featured in a second study, about T cells of mothers and their children.

The source material was blood. The receptors shown here come from a boy between 5 and 17 years old in good health.

The table lists this clonotype with a few counts. The rearrangement joins TRBV11-2 to TRBJ2-7; D may be TRBD2 (5 bases). The CDR3 runs to 15 residues. Germline assignment: CDR1 SGHAT and CDR2 FQNNGV. V was shortened by 0 bases and J by 6 bases, with 15 bases between the two germline ends. The CDR3 coding sequence is TGTGCCAGCAGCTTAGATGTGGCAGCGGTAGGCGAGCAGTACTTC. Its translation is CASSLDVAAVGEQYF. Full variable domain (remainder filled in from reference TRBV11-2 and TRBJ2-7): EAGVAQSPRYKIIEKRQSVAFWCNPISGHATLYWYQQILGQGPKLLIQFQNNGVVDDSQLPKDRFSAERLKGVDSTLKIQPAKLEDSAVYLCASSLDVAAVGEQYFGPGTRLTVT.

As to this clonotype: The CDR3 does not close with the conserved phenylalanine or tryptophan, likely indicating a read error. This chain connects TRBV7-4 to TRBJ2-4, with D hard to call. The germline V gene has CDR1 SGHVT and CDR2 SQSDAQ. V lost 5 bases to trimming and J lost 1 base, with 12 bases between them. The length of the CDR3 is 15 residues. The CDR3 protein is CASSLHGSAKNIQYL. CDR3 DNA: TGTGCCAGCAGCCTTCATGGTTCGGCCAAAAACATTCAGTACCTC.

This clonotype was seen a few times. Mismatch with germline at one junction end may stem from a read error. The chain recombines TRBV7-9 with TRBJ2-5, with a weak D call TRBD1 (5 bases). Germline V gene lookup returns CDR1 SEHNR and CDR2 FQNEAQ (reference sequence). The length of the CDR3 is 17 residues. CDR3 nucleotides: TGTGCCAGCGGGGTCTACGGTATTTCAGGGTACCAAGAGACCCAGTGCTTC. This gives the protein CASGVYGISGYQETQCF.

J is TRBJ2-7 and V is TRBV29-1, with 9 positions matching TRBD2. V shed 5 bases and J 7 bases; nucleotides not matched to a gene: 9. Germline V gene sequence: CDR1 SQVTM, CDR2 ANQGSEA. The CDR3 contains 13 residues. The chain's CDR3 is CSVFVAGAGEQYF. DNA of the CDR3: TGCAGCGTTTTTGTAGCGGGAGCTGGGGAGCAGTACTTC.

This clonotype occurred many times. V gene TRBV7-2 combines with J gene TRBJ2-5, with D perhaps TRBD1 or TRBD2 (5 bases each). The germline CDR1 and CDR2 sequences are SGHTA and FQGNSA. V was cut by 3 bases and J by 5 bases, with 10 bases left in between. CDR3 length: 13 amino acids. As DNA, the CDR3 is TGTGCCAGCAGCTTTCAGGGAGTGGAGACCCAGTACTTC. Its protein product is CASSFQGVETQYF. The full variable domain, rest sourced from reference TRBV7-2 and TRBJ2-5, is GAGVSQSPSNKVTEKGKDVELRCDPISGHTALYWYRQSLGQGLEFLIYFQGNSAPDKSGLPSDRFSAERTGGSVSTLTIQRTQQEDSAVYLCASSFQGVETQYFGPGTRLLVL.

J is TRBJ2-4 and V is TRBV2, with unresolved D. Trimming cost V 4 bases and J 0 bases, with 16 bases left between them. Germline CDR1 reads SNHLY; CDR2 reads FYNNEI. This CDR3 spans 17 amino acids. The CDR3 loop reads CASSVLPTFLAKNIQYF. CDR3 coding DNA: TGTGCCAGCAGTGTCTTACCGACGTTTCTAGCCAAAAACATTCAGTACTTC.

Note on this clonotype: One end of the junction does not line up with germline, which may come from a read error. CDR3 protein: CAISDGGFGNGQFF. The DNA for the CDR3 is TGTGCCATCAGTGATGGTGGGTTTGGCAATGGGCAGTTCTTC. The chain links TRBV10-3 to TRBJ2-1; D is unclear. Germline V gene lookup returns CDR1 ENHRY and CDR2 SYGVKD. CDR3 length: 14 amino acids.

The gene calls are TRBV3-1 and TRBJ2-7; the match to TRBD2 covers 7 bases. The V gene's germline CDR1 is LGHDT and CDR2 YNNKEL (reference sequence). CDR3 size: 16 residues. The ends lost 2 bases at V and 8 bases at J; junction bases unmatched: 15. Here the CDR3 reads CASSQRGAGSYVKQYF. The CDR3 nucleotides are TGTGCCAGCAGCCAAAGAGGAGCGGGAAGCTACGTCAAGCAGTACTTC.

This clonotype was seen a handful of times. The J gene is TRBJ2-5, the V gene TRBV12-3 or TRBV12-4; 8 bases line up with TRBD2. CDR3 length: 16 amino acids. V gave up 2 bases and J gave up 4 bases; unmatched junction bases: 9. CDR3 amino acids: CASSLSTGGPAETQYF. For the CDR3, the DNA is TGTGCCAGCAGTTTATCTACGGGGGGGCCCGCAGAGACCCAGTACTTC.

A remark on this clonotype: At one end, the junction sequence differs from germline, possibly due to a read error. V gene TRBV5-6 combines with J gene TRBJ2-7; TRBD2 is a possible D gene (5 bases). The CDR3 runs 13 residues. The germline gives CDR1 SGHDT, CDR2 YYEEEE. This chain's CDR3 is CASSLSSDYGQYF. The CDR3 DNA is TGTGCCAGCAGCCTATCAAGTGACTACGGGCAGTACTTC.

The rearrangement links TRBV29-1 to TRBJ2-3; tentatively, D is TRBD1 (7 bases). Per the germline V gene, CDR1 is SQVTM and CDR2 is ANQGSEA. The length of the CDR3 is 16 residues. Trimming stripped 2 bases from V and 1 base from J, with 16 bases between. The CDR3 DNA sequence: TGCAGCGTTGAAAGGAGGGGGCGGGGAGGCACAGATACGCAGTATTTT. Amino acids: CSVERRGRGGTDTQYF.

Concerning this clonotype itself: A junction boundary mismatches the germline segment, possibly from a read error. V and J are TRBV12-3 or TRBV12-4 and TRBJ2-3; D possibly corresponds to TRBD2 (6 bases). The CDR3 extends over 16 amino acids. The CDR3 protein is CASSFSAGTSTDAQYF. CDR3 nucleotide sequence: TGTGCCAGCAGTTTTTCTGCGGGAACTAGCACAGATGCGCAGTATTTT.

This clonotype turned up a few times. The gene calls are TRBV7-2 and TRBJ2-5, with 9 bases fitting TRBD2. The DNA matches TRBJ2-1 better at its end, which makes the J call doubtful. Germline assignment: CDR1 SGHTA and CDR2 FQGNSA. CDR3 length equals 15 residues. The CDR3 DNA reads TGTGCCAGCAGCTTAGGCGGGAGGGTGATAGATGAGCAGTTCTTC. The encoded protein is CASSLGGRVIDEQFF.

Only a few counts were recorded for this clonotype. The V gene is TRBV9, the J gene TRBJ2-1; 9 bases are shared with TRBD1. V was pared by 5 bases and J by 3 bases, with 3 bases of the junction left unmatched. The CDR3 is 14 residues long. Germline CDR1 is SGDLS and CDR2 is YYNGEE. The CDR3 region is CASRGQGSYNEQFF. Written as DNA, the CDR3 is TGTGCCAGCAGGGGACAGGGAAGCTACAATGAGCAGTTCTTC.

The chain's CDR3 is CASRGVAGVGEQFF. Here the CDR3 DNA reads TGTGCCAGCAGGGGGGTAGCGGGAGTTGGGGAGCAGTTCTTC. This rearrangement joins TRBV7-8 to TRBJ2-1; 9 bases line up with TRBD2. The CDR3 extends over 14 amino acids. Germline V CDR1 and CDR2: SGHVS, FQNEAQ. V was clipped by 6 bases and J by 10 bases; unmatched bases: 10.

This clonotype showed up just a few times. This chain links TRBV6-2 or TRBV6-3 with TRBJ2-4; TRBD1 is a possible D gene (6 bases). Deletions cut 6 bases from V and 0 bases from J, with 18 bases between. CDR1 and CDR2 from the germline V gene are MNHEY and SVGEGT. The CDR3 is 17 amino acids. CDR3 amino acids: CASRRTGDTLAKNIQYF. In nucleotides, the CDR3 is TGTGCCAGCAGACGGACCGGGGACACCTTAGCCAAAAACATTCAGTACTTC.

The rearrangement uses TRBV2 and TRBJ2-7; no firm D call. The CDR3 runs to 14 residues. In germline, CDR1 is SNHLY, CDR2 FYNNEI. The V end lost 7 bases, the J end lost 2 bases, and 15 bases lay between the germline ends. The CDR3 DNA follows: TGTGCCAGCAATTCAGTCCCTCCTACCTACGAGCAGTACTTC. This encodes CASNSVPPTYEQYF.

In this sample, this clonotype turned up a few times. The chain couples TRBV29-1 to TRBJ1-4, with D maybe TRBD1 (6 bases). Trimming pared 3 bases from V and 8 bases from J, leaving 13 bases between. This CDR3 comprises 13 residues. From germline, CDR1 is SQVTM and CDR2 ANQGSEA. The CDR3 sequence: CSVEGAGDEKLFF. DNA of the CDR3: TGCAGCGTTGAGGGGGCAGGGGACGAAAAACTGTTTTTT.

This clonotype has only a few counts. This chain uses TRBV3-1 with TRBJ2-3; D gene uncertain. Germline V gene lookup returns CDR1 LGHDT and CDR2 YNNKEL (reference sequence). The CDR3 covers 14 residues. V shed 6 bases and J shed 0 bases, with 10 bases lying between them. The CDR3 reads CASSLSLSTDTQYF. The CDR3 nucleotides read TGTGCCAGCAGTCTATCTCTTAGCACAGATACGCAGTATTTT.

The chain employs TRBV20-1 and TRBJ2-3; 8 bases agree with TRBD2. The V gene end was trimmed by 1 base and the J gene end by 5 bases; junction bases not matched to a gene: 2. This CDR3 spans 13 amino acids. The germline gives CDR1 DFQATT, CDR2 SNEGSKA (reference sequence). Here the CDR3 DNA reads TGCAGTGCTAGAGGGACTAGCTTAGATACGCAGTATTTT. It yields the protein CSARGTSLDTQYF.

V gene TRBV18 combines with J gene TRBJ1-1; 10 bases match TRBD1. The length of the CDR3 is 16 residues. Germline CDR1 is KGHSH and CDR2 is LQKENI. V lost 0 bases to trimming and J lost 6 bases; unmatched junction nucleotides: 7. The CDR3 nucleotides are TGTGCCAGCTCACCACCAAGGGGACAGGGGCCGTCTGAAGCTTTCTTT. Amino acid sequence: CASSPPRGQGPSEAFF.

V and J are TRBV5-1 and TRBJ2-2, with D possibly being TRBD1 (6 bases). The CDR3 loop spans 14 amino acids. CDR1 is SGHRS, CDR2 YFSETQ, per germline. The V and J ends lost 4 bases and 1 base respectively, with 8 bases between them. The CDR3 reads CASSTGQNTGELFF. The CDR3 nucleotides read TGCGCCAGCAGCACGGGACAGAACACCGGGGAGCTGTTTTTT.

This clonotype was seen a few times. V gene TRBV7-9 combines with J gene TRBJ1-2; D ambiguous. The germline CDR1 and CDR2 sequences are SEHNR and FQNEAQ (reference sequence). V lost 1 base to trimming and J lost 2 bases, with 5 bases between them. CDR3 length: 13 amino acids. CDR3 sequence (DNA): TGTGCCAGCAGCTTAGACCAGAACTATGGCTACACCTTC. Its translation: CASSLDQNYGYTF.

This chain links TRBV6-1 with TRBJ2-1; possibly TRBD1 for D (6 bases). CDR3 length: 18 residues. Germline lookup yields CDR1 MNHNS and CDR2 SASEGT. Trimming removed 5 bases at V and 0 bases at J, with 20 bases between. DNA of the CDR3: TGTGCCAGCAGTCCCCTTACCGGACAGACCCTCTCCTACAATGAGCAGTTCTTC. Protein product: CASSPLTGQTLSYNEQFF.

V usage is TRBV7-8 and J usage is TRBJ2-5, with D possibly called TRBD1 or TRBD2 (5 bases each). The J call may be faulty, since TRBJ2-1 better matches the DNA end. Per germline, CDR1 SGHVS and CDR2 FQNEAQ. This CDR3 is 12 amino acids long. The CDR3 DNA is TGTGCCAGCGTGGGGGACTACAATGAGCAGTTCTTC. This codes for CASVGDYNEQFF.

This clonotype was detected ten times or more. V is TRBV6-5 and J is TRBJ1-1; D uncertain. This CDR3 has 17 residues. The germline CDR1 and CDR2 sequences are MNHEY and SVGAGI. Trimming left V 3 bases short and J 0 bases short, with 17 bases between. In DNA, the CDR3 is TGTGCCAGCAGTTATCCCAGTTTGGTGTTCCTGAACACTGAAGCTTTCTTT. Protein: CASSYPSLVFLNTEAFF.